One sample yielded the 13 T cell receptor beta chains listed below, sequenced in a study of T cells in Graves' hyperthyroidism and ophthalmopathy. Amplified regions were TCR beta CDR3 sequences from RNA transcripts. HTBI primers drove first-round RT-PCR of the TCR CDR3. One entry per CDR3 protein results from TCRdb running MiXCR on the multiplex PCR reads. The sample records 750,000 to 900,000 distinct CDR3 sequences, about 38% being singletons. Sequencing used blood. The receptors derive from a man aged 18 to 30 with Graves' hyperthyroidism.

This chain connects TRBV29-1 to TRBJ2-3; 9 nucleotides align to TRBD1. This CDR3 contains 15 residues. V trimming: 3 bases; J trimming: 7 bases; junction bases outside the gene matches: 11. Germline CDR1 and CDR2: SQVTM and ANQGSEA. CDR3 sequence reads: CSVDLRDRADNTQYF. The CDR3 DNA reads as TGCAGCGTTGACCTCCGGGACAGGGCCGACAATACGCAGTATTTT.

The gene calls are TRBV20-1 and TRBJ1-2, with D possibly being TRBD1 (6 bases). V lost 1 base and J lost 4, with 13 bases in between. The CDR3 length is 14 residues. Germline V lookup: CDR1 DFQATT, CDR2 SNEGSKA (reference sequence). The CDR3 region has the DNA TGCAGTGCTAGAGTGCCGGGACATGTCTATGGCTACACCTTC. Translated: CSARVPGHVYGYTF.

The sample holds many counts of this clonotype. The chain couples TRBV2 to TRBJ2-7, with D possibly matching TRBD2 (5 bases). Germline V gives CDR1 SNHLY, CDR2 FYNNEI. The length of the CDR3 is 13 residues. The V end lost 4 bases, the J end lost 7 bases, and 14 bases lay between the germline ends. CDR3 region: CASSVALSGEQYF. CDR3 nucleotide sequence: TGTGCCAGCAGTGTTGCGTTATCGGGGGAGCAGTACTTC.

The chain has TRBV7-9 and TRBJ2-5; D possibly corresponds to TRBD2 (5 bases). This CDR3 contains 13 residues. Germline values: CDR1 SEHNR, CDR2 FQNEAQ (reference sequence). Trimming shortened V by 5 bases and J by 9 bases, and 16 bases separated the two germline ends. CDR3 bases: TGTGCCAGCAGCCTAGGACTGTCTCTGGCCCAGTACTTC. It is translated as CASSLGLSLAQYF.

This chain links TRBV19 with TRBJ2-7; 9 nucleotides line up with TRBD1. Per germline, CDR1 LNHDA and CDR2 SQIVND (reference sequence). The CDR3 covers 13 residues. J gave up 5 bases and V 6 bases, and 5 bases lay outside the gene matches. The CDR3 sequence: CASRGTGKNEQYF. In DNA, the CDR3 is TGTGCCAGTAGAGGGACAGGGAAGAACGAGCAGTACTTC.

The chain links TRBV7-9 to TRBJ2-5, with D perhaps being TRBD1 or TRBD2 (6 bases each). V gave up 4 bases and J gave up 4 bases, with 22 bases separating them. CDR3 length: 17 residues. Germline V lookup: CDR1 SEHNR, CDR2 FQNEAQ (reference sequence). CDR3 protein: CASSSSLYTGGGETQYF. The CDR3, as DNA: TGTGCCAGCAGCTCAAGCCTATACACCGGGGGCGGAGAGACCCAGTACTTC.

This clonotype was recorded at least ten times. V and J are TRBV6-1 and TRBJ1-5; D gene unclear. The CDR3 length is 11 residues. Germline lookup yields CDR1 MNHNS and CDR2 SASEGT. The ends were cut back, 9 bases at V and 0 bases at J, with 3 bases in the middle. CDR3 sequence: CASGSNQPQHF. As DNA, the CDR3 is TGTGCCAGTGGTAGCAATCAGCCCCAGCATTTT.

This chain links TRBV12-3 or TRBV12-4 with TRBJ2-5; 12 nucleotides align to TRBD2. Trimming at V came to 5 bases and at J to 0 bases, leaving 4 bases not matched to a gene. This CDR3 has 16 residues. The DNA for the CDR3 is TGTGCCAGCAGTACCCTAGCGGGGGGGTACCAAGAGACCCAGTACTTC. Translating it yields CASSTLAGGYQETQYF.

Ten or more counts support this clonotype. DNA for the CDR3: TGCAGCGTTGAAGATCTGGGTAGCACTGAAGCTTTCTTT. Translated: CSVEDLGSTEAFF. This chain uses TRBV29-1 with TRBJ1-1; D remains ambiguous. From germline, CDR1 is SQVTM and CDR2 ANQGSEA. Trimming pared 0 bases from V and 4 bases from J, leaving 9 bases between. There are 13 residues in the CDR3. The full variable domain, in which reference TRBV29-1 and TRBJ1-1 provide the parts outside the CDR3, is SAVISQKPSRDICQRGTSLTIQCQVDSQVTMMFWYRQQPGQSLTLIATANQGSEATYESGFVIDKFPISRPNLTFSTLTVSNMSPEDSSIYLCSVEDLGSTEAFFGQGTRLTVV.

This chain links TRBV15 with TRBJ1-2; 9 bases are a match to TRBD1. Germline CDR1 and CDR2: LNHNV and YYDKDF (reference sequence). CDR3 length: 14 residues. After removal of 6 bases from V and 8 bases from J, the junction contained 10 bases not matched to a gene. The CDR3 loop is CATSRTGDADGYTF. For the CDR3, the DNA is TGTGCCACCAGTCGGACAGGGGACGCAGACGGCTACACCTTC.

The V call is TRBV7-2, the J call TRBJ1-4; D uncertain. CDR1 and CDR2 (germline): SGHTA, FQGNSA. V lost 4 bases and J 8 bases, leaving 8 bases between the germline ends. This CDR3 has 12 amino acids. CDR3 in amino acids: CASSSSSEKLFF. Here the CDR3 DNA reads TGTGCCAGCAGCTCTTCTAGCGAAAAACTGTTTTTT.

The chain's CDR3 is CASSSGQGLMNTEAFF. Written as DNA, the CDR3 is TGTGCCAGCAGCTCGGGACAAGGTCTGATGAACACTGAAGCTTTCTTT. The rearrangement uses TRBV7-9 and TRBJ1-1; possible D gene TRBD1, 6 bases. V lost 4 bases, J lost 0 bases, and 15 bases lay in between. The germline gives CDR1 SEHNR, CDR2 FQNEAQ (reference sequence). CDR3 length equals 16 residues.

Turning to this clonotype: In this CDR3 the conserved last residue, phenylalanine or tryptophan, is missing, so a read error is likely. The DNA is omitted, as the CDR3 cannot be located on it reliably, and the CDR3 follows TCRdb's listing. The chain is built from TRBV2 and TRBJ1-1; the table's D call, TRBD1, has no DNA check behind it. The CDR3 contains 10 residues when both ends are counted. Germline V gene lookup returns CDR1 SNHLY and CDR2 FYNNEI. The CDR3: CASSDPRTDL.